This TCR beta chain derives from a study of blood T cell repertoires in COVID-19. Study in general: The cDNA or gDNA used as material had been derived from T cells, B-cell-depleted T cells, or PBMCs.

This CDR3 spans 16 amino acids. V lost 6 bases to trimming and J lost 6 bases, with 22 bases between them. Germline V gene data show CDR1 as SGDLS and CDR2 as YYNGEE. The data were produced by immunoSEQ multiplex PCR, yet TCRdb's version contains in-frame clones alone and is incomplete. The table includes around 180,000 clones, around 90% detected once. This clone has a single count. This TCR was sampled from a man aged 60-69 years with acute or convalescent COVID-19. The genes are TRBV9 and TRBJ1-3, with TRBD1 as a possible D gene (6 bases). The source material was peripheral blood. DNA for the CDR3: TGTGCCAGCACCCTAGGTCCGGGGGGCGTTGAAAACACCATATATTTT. Translated, it gives CASTLGPGGVENTIYF.